This T cell receptor (beta chain) comes out of a study of beta chain features in type 1 diabetes. Overall study results and limits: TCRB CDR3s were moderately but significantly shorter in Type 1 diabetes patients in all four CD4+ subsets.

This clone was seen a handful of times. What it recognizes is unknown. Investigators reverse transcribed all isolated RNA, so they sequenced expressed TCRB transcripts. Assay: immunoSEQ multiplex PCR; the TCRdb copy retains only in-frame clones and omits some. The sample includes 300,000 or so clones, around 9.3% of them seen just once. The V end was cut by 2 bases, the J end by 7 bases, with 6 bases between. Per the germline V gene, CDR1 is SNHLY and CDR2 is FYNNEI. The CDR3 is 11 residues long. This TCR was recovered from a man aged 25 to 40 with type 1 diabetes. The chain links TRBV2 to TRBJ2-7, with D unclear. The sequenced material came from central memory CD4+ T cells from blood. Here the CDR3 reads CASSELAEQYF. The DNA for the CDR3 is TGTGCCAGCAGTGAATTGGCAGAGCAGTACTTC.